A selection of T cell receptor beta chains follows, all from one sample in a study of identical twins. TCRdb itself ran the 5' RACE reads through MiXCR, one entry per CDR3 protein. The sample includes a few hundred thousand distinct CDR3 sequences, 9.6% of them seen just once. These data are also associated with another study on yellow fever vaccine responses in identical twins.

The specimen sequenced was PBMCs. The receptors here all came from a young woman in good health. CDR3s include the opening cysteine and the closing phenylalanine or tryptophan. The order of the fields is V gene, J gene, CDR3 protein.

V: TRBV12-3/TRBV12-4
J: TRBJ2-7
CDR3: CASSYYRVGYEQYF

V: TRBV7-9
J: TRBJ2-7
CDR3: CASSVIGEEQYF

V: TRBV20-1
J: TRBJ2-5
CDR3: CSGSSSGETQYF

V: TRBV28
J: TRBJ2-1
CDR3: CASSPRDRPSSYNEQFF

V: TRBV28
J: TRBJ1-6
CDR3: CASRLGFEPLHF

V: TRBV25-1
J: TRBJ2-6
CDR3: CASTPRSSGANVLTF

V: TRBV20-1
J: TRBJ2-7
CDR3: CSARDRLDYEQYF

V: TRBV20-1
J: TRBJ2-7
CDR3: CSAREARTITYEQYF

V: TRBV24-1
J: TRBJ2-1
CDR3: CATSDLKRVNLNEQFF

V: TRBV7-9
J: TRBJ2-6
CDR3: CASSPQGPGANVLTF

V: TRBV11-2
J: TRBJ1-2
CDR3: CASSPLEYYGYTF

V: TRBV6-5
J: TRBJ2-7
CDR3: CASSYYGGDEQYF

V: TRBV6-2/TRBV6-3
J: TRBJ2-7
CDR3: CAASPASAYEQYF

V: TRBV18
J: TRBJ2-7
CDR3: CASSPLSGSSYEQYF

V: TRBV5-6
J: TRBJ1-4
CDR3: CASSPAPSAGSTNEKLFF

V: TRBV5-5
J: TRBJ2-3
CDR3: CASNKGTSGRQDTQYF

V: TRBV7-9
J: TRBJ2-7
CDR3: CASSRPGGSYEQYF

V: TRBV5-3
J: TRBJ2-1
CDR3: CATDIGSGFLSNEQFF

V: TRBV20-1
J: TRBJ2-5
CDR3: CSARKIAGGTTYQETQYF

V: TRBV10-3
J: TRBJ2-5
CDR3: CAISPDGSGETQYF

V: TRBV6-5
J: TRBJ2-1
CDR3: CASSNRQGLSHNEQFF

V: TRBV20-1
J: TRBJ1-3
CDR3: CSADGGGGNTIYF

V: TRBV3-1
J: TRBJ2-7
CDR3: CASSPRTGLYEQYF

V: TRBV5-6
J: TRBJ2-1
CDR3: CASSSWTSGSWWEEYEQFF

V: TRBV29-1
J: TRBJ2-3
CDR3: CSVEDHTQYF

V: TRBV15
J: TRBJ2-7
CDR3: CATSSSPSYEQYF

V: TRBV6-1
J: TRBJ2-5
CDR3: CASSRTSTQETQYF

V: TRBV28
J: TRBJ1-5
CDR3: CASSLLGPQPQHF

V: TRBV19
J: TRBJ2-6
CDR3: CASSIQGPGANVLTF

V: TRBV6-2/TRBV6-3
J: TRBJ2-7
CDR3: CASSLLAGETYEQYF

V: TRBV10-3
J: TRBJ1-5
CDR3: CATLDREGNQPQHF

V: TRBV6-1
J: TRBJ1-2
CDR3: CASSRRDRGSYGYTF

V: TRBV24-1
J: TRBJ2-3
CDR3: CATSDPRLRDTQYF

V: TRBV29-1
J: TRBJ2-5
CDR3: CSVEDSGETQYF

V: TRBV29-1
J: TRBJ2-1
CDR3: CSVETGGYNEQFF

V: TRBV23-1
J: TRBJ2-6
CDR3: CASNWIWGFGANVLTF

V: TRBV28
J: TRBJ1-2
CDR3: CASSLSRTRGYTF

V: TRBV7-9
J: TRBJ1-2
CDR3: CASSSQGTHGYTF

V: TRBV20-1
J: TRBJ2-1
CDR3: CSARSPSGRNYEQFF

V: TRBV4-3
J: TRBJ1-2
CDR3: CASSQEEGIGGYTF

V: TRBV11-2
J: TRBJ2-5
CDR3: CASSLGLAGGPETQYF